The sequence of this T cell receptor (beta chain) was determined in a study of siplizumab effects on memory and regulatory T cells. The CDR3 is made up of 13 amino acids. Study-level findings and limits: Unstimulated naive T cells seemed to show more diversity than memory cells did, and they also seemed to be among the major contributors to the alloresponse. Whether proliferating Tregs in siplizumab cultures suppress was not functionally confirmed. Significant reduction of alloreactive sequences traceable to unstimulated CD4+ memory cells was observed with siplizumab.

Generated by immunoSEQ multiplex PCR, the TCRdb table keeps only in-frame clones and is missing some. The sample comprises roughly 100,000 clones, 85% to 95% of which are singletons, and around 12% rests with the top ten. This clone appeared a single time. As yet, its antigen is unknown. The V and J genes are TRBV21-1 and TRBJ2-4; the DNA was not compared with TRBD1, the D call given in the table. TRBV21-1 is labeled a pseudogene. What was sequenced was non-Treg CD4+ T cells sorted from blood. The origin of this receptor is a human donor in good health. The CDR3 protein is CASSKERHRIQYF. The DNA of the CDR3 is TGTGCCAGCAGCAAAGAGAGACACCGAATTCAGTACTTC.